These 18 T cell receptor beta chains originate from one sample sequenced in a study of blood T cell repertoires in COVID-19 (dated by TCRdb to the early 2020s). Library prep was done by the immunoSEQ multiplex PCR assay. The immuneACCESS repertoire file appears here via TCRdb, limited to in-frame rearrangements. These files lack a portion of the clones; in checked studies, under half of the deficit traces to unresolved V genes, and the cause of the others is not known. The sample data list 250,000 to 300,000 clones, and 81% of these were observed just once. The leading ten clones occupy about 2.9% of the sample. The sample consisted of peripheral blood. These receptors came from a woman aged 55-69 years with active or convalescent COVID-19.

CDR3 residues: CASSQDPSFQYF. The CDR3 bases are TGTGCCAGCAGCCAAGACCCCAGTTTTCAGTACTTC. The rearrangement joins TRBV3-1 (or the pseudogene TRBV3-2) to TRBJ2-4; no clear D. The V gene lost 0 bases and the J gene lost 11 bases, with 8 bases spanning the gap. This CDR3 comprises 12 residues. CDR1 LGHDT and CDR2 YNNKEL come from the germline V gene (reference sequence).

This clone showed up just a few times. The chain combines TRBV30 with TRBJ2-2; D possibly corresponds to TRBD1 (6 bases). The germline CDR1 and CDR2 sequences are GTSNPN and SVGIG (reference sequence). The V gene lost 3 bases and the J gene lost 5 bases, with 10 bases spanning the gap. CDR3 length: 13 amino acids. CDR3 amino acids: CAWRQGPTGELFF. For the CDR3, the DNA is TGTGCCTGGAGACAGGGCCCAACCGGGGAGCTGTTTTTT.

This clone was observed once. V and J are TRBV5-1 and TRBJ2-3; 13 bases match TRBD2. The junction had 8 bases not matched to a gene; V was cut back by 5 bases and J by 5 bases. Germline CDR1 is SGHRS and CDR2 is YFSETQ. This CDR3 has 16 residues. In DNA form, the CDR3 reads TGCGCCAGCAGGACGGGACTAGCGGGGTTCCGAGATACGCAGTATTTT. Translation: CASRTGLAGFRDTQYF.

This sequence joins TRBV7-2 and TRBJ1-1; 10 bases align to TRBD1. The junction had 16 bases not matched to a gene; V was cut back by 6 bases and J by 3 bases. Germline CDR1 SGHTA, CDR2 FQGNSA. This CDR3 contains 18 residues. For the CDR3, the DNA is TGTGCCAGCAGTCCCCAGACAGGGGGCGCAGGTAGGGACACTGAAGCTTTCTTT. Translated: CASSPQTGGAGRDTEAFF.

CDR3 nucleotides: TGTGCCAGCAGCGTAGCTCAGGGGGCGTCCTATGGCTACACCTTC. It codes for CASSVAQGASYGYTF. The rearrangement joins TRBV9 to TRBJ1-2; 8 positions match TRBD1. Losses at the gene ends were 0 bases for V and 4 bases for J; bases not matched to a gene: 5. The CDR3 is 15 amino acids. Germline-derived CDR1 and CDR2 are SGDLS and YYNGEE. The full variable domain, completed using reference TRBV9 and TRBJ1-2, is DSGVTQTPKHLITATGQRVTLRCSPRSGDLSVYWYQQSLDQGLQFLIQYYNGEERAKGNILERFSAQQFPDLHSELNLSSLELGDSALYFCASSVAQGASYGYTFGSGTRLTVV.

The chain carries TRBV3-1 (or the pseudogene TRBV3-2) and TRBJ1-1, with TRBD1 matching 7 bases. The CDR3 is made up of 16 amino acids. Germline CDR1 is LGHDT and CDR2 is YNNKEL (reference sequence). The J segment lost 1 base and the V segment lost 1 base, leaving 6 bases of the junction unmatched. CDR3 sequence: CASSQVSNRGNTEAFF. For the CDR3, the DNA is TGTGCCAGCAGCCAAGTTAGTAACAGGGGGAACACTGAAGCTTTCTTT.

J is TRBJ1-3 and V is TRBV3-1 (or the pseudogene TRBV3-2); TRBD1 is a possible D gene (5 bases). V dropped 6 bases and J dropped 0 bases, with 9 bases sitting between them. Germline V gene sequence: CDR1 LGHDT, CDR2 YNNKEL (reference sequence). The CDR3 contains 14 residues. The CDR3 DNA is TGTGCCAGCAGAGGCGGGGGCTCTGGAAACACCATATATTTT. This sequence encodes CASRGGGSGNTIYF.

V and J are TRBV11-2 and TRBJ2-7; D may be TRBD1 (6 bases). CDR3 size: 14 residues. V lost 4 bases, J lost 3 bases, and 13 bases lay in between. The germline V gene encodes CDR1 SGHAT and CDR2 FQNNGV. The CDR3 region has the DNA TGTGCCAGCAGCTCTACACAGGGAAACTACGAGCAGTACTTC. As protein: CASSSTQGNYEQYF. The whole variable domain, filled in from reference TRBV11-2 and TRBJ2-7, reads EAGVAQSPRYKIIEKRQSVAFWCNPISGHATLYWYQQILGQGPKLLIQFQNNGVVDDSQLPKDRFSAERLKGVDSTLKIQPAKLEDSAVYLCASSSTQGNYEQYFGPGTRLTVT.

The CDR3 protein is CASSLRGAGGAHNSPLHF. The CDR3 DNA reads TGTGCCAGCAGCCTCCGGGGGGCGGGGGGCGCCCATAATTCACCCCTCCACTTT. The chain carries TRBV21-1 and TRBJ1-6. TRBV21-1 counts as a pseudogene. This CDR3 is 18 amino acids long.

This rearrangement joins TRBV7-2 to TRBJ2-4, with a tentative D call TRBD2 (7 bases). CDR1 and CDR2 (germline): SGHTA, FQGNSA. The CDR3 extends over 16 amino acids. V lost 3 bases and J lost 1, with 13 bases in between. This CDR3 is CASSFHGGLAKNIQYF. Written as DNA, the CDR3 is TGTGCCAGCAGCTTCCACGGGGGGCTGGCCAAAAACATTCAGTACTTC.

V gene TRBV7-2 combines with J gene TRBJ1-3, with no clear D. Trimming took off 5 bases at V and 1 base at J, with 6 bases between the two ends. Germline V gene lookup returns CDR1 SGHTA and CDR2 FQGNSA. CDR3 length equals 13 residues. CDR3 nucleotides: TGTGCCAGCAGCGCGGGGTCTGGAAACACCATATATTTT. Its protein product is CASSAGSGNTIYF.

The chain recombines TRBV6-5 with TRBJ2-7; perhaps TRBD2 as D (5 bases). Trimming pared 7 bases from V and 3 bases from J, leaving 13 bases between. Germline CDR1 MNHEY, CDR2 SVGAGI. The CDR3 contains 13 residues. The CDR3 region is CASTQTGSYEQYF. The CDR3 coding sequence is TGTGCCAGCACCCAAACGGGGAGCTACGAGCAGTACTTC.

CDR3 sequence (DNA): TGTGCCTGGAGTAGCACGGTGCGCGCTGAAGCTTTCTTT. This gives the protein CAWSSTVRAEAFF. The chain carries TRBV30 and TRBJ1-1; D is undetermined. CDR1 and CDR2 (germline): GTSNPN, SVGIG (reference sequence). This CDR3 is 13 amino acids long. Trimming shortened V by 2 bases and J by 6 bases, and 13 bases separated the two germline ends.

This chain's CDR3 is CASSIPGVNTEAFF. The CDR3 bases are TGTGCCAGTAGTATCCCGGGGGTTAACACTGAAGCTTTCTTT. The genes are TRBV19 and TRBJ1-1; maybe TRBD1 (5 bases). V was pared by 3 bases and J by 2 bases, with 10 bases between. From germline, CDR1 is LNHDA and CDR2 SQIVND (reference sequence). This CDR3 spans 14 amino acids.

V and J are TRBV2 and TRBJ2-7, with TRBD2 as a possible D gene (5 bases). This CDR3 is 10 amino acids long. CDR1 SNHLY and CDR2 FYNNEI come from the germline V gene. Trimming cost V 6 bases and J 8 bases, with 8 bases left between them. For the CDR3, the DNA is TGTGCCAGCAGGGACTTACAGCAGTACTTC. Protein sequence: CASRDLQQYF.

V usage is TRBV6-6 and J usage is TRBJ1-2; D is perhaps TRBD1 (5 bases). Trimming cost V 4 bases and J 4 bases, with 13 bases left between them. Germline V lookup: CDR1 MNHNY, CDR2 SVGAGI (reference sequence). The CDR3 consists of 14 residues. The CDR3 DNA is TGTGCCAGCAGTTCGACAGCCTTCGGCTATGGCTACACCTTC. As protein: CASSSTAFGYGYTF.

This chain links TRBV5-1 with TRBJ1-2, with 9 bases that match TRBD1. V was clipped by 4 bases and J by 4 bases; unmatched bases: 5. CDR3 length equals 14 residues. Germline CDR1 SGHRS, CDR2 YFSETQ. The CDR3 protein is CASSAGQGPYGYTF. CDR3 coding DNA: TGCGCCAGCAGCGCTGGACAGGGGCCCTATGGCTACACCTTC. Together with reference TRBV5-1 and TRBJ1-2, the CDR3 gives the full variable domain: KAGVTQTPRYLIKTRGQQVTLSCSPISGHRSVSWYQQTPGQGLQFLFEYFSETQRNKGNFPGRFSGRQFSNSRSEMNVSTLELGDSALYLCASSAGQGPYGYTFGSGTRLTVV.

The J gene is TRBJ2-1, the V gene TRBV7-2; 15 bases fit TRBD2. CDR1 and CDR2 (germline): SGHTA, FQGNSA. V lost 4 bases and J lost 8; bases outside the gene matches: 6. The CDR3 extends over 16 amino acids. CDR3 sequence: CASSWTSGGAVYEQFF. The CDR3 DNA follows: TGTGCCAGCAGCTGGACTAGCGGGGGGGCCGTCTATGAGCAGTTCTTC.